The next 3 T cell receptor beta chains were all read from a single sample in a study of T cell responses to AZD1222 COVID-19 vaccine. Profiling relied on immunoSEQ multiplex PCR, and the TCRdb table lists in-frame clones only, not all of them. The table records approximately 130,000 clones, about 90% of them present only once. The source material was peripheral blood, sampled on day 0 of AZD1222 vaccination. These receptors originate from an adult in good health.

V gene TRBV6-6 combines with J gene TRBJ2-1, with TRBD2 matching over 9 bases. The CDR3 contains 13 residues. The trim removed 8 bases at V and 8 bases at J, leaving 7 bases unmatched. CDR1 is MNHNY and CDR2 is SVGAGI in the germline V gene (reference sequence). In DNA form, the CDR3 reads TGTGCCAGCGGATTAGCGGGAGTCGATGAGCAGTTCTTC. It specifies CASGLAGVDEQFF.

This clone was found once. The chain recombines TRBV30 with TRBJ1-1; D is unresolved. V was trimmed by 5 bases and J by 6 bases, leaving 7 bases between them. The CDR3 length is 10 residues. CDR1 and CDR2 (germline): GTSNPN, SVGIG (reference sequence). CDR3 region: CAWQQAEAFF. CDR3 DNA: TGTGCCTGGCAGCAGGCTGAAGCTTTCTTT.

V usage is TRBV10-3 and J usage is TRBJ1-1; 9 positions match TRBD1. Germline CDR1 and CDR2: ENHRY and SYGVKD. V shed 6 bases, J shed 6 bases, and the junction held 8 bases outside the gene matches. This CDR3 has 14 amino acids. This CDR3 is CAIRSTGGLAEAFF. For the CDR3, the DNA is TGTGCCATCAGATCTACAGGGGGCTTGGCTGAAGCTTTCTTT.